The text below deals with one TCR beta chain. The source of the sample is a study of shared clonotypes between healthy human individuals. Trimming removed 5 bases at V and 6 bases at J, with 10 bases between. The CDR3 extends over 13 amino acids. Looked up from germline, CDR1 is MNHEY and CDR2 is SMNVEV (reference sequence). Method: immunoSEQ multiplex PCR; TCRdb's copy keeps in-frame clones and lacks some. This sample carries a few hundred thousand clones, more than 95% of them seen once, and the ten largest clones take 0.045% to 0.07%. Sequenced input: naive CD4+ T cells sorted from blood. The subset is: CD45RA+ positively selected. The sequence derives from a woman aged 25 to 45 in good health. The chain joins TRBV27 to TRBJ2-2, with D unclear. Here the CDR3 DNA reads TGTGCCAGCAGTCTGCAACCATCCGGGGAGCTGTTTTTT. Translated: CASSLQPSGELFF.